The rows below give T cell receptor beta chains drawn from one sample of a study of vaccination and CD4 T cells after COVID-19. The antigens these receptors bind are not known. TCRdb reprocessed the PCR reads with MiXCR, giving one entry per CDR3 protein. The sample lists about 9,000 distinct CDR3 sequences; roughly 50% were seen once. Sequenced sample: CD4+ T cells from blood, cultured in vitro. All receptors come from a human donor in good health. Each CDR3 is given with its conserved first and last residue.

j_call: TRBJ1-5; v_call: TRBV30; cdr3_aa: CAWRREGNQPQHF
j_call: TRBJ1-2; v_call: TRBV19; cdr3_aa: CATGTGRNYGYTF
j_call: TRBJ2-7; v_call: TRBV30; cdr3_aa: CAWSVRGPSSYEQYF
j_call: TRBJ2-3; v_call: TRBV19; cdr3_aa: CASSKFAGGPDADTQYF
j_call: TRBJ1-5; v_call: TRBV6-5; cdr3_aa: CASSYKTAPNQPQHF
j_call: TRBJ2-7; v_call: TRBV6-2/TRBV6-3; cdr3_aa: CASSYSMGAQKDEQYF
j_call: TRBJ2-3; v_call: TRBV5-4; cdr3_aa: CASSPLGETADTQYF
j_call: TRBJ2-2; v_call: TRBV6-1; cdr3_aa: CASSTKPGTGRSGELFF
j_call: TRBJ2-3; v_call: TRBV10-2; cdr3_aa: CASSGRTSGDVWSTDTQYF
j_call: TRBJ2-7; v_call: TRBV20-1; cdr3_aa: CSARDWQGARSYEQYF
j_call: TRBJ1-3; v_call: TRBV4-2; cdr3_aa: CASSQVAKGVAGNTIYF
j_call: TRBJ2-3; v_call: TRBV20-1; cdr3_aa: CSARVTGKVPDTQYF
j_call: TRBJ1-5; v_call: TRBV14; cdr3_aa: CASSQESGQPQHF
j_call: TRBJ1-2; v_call: TRBV30; cdr3_aa: CAWSSGSRYGYTF
j_call: TRBJ2-7; v_call: TRBV29-1; cdr3_aa: CSVVGGTTGVEQYF
j_call: TRBJ2-2; v_call: TRBV19; cdr3_aa: CASSGRPGGANTGELFF
j_call: TRBJ1-1; v_call: TRBV12-3/TRBV12-4; cdr3_aa: CASSSLAVEAFF
j_call: TRBJ2-7; v_call: TRBV28; cdr3_aa: CASAEPRGLEQYF
j_call: TRBJ2-5; v_call: TRBV7-2; cdr3_aa: CASSLRTSVQETQYF
j_call: TRBJ2-1; v_call: TRBV20-1; cdr3_aa: CSAPQLERGNEQFF
j_call: TRBJ1-2; v_call: TRBV6-5; cdr3_aa: CASSSLTDRTGRYGYTF
j_call: TRBJ1-1; v_call: TRBV18; cdr3_aa: CASSIRGGGTEAFF
j_call: TRBJ1-1; v_call: TRBV30; cdr3_aa: CAWLPGGWNTEAFF
j_call: TRBJ1-3; v_call: TRBV11-3; cdr3_aa: CASSLGSASGNTIYF
j_call: TRBJ2-5; v_call: TRBV6-1; cdr3_aa: CASSAKTGFETQYF
j_call: TRBJ1-5; v_call: TRBV7-9; cdr3_aa: CASSAIGAVQPQHF
j_call: TRBJ1-1; v_call: TRBV2; cdr3_aa: CASSERASLGSTEAFF